Presented here are 21 T cell receptor beta chains from one specimen sequenced in a study of long-term antiretroviral therapy in people with HIV. At survey level, the immunoSEQ assay was run in its v3.0 version. The protocol was immunoSEQ multiplex PCR, while the TCRdb copy is restricted to in-frame clones and leaves out a portion. Of about 20,000 clones listed, 76% were seen once; the top ten hold roughly a tenth. This material consisted of unsorted PBMCs, taken 0.5 years before starting antiretroviral therapy. Every receptor here comes from a young man with HIV.

This clone was seen only a few times. V gene TRBV27 combines with J gene TRBJ1-2; possibly TRBD1 for D (5 bases). CDR1 MNHEY and CDR2 SMNVEV come from the germline V gene (reference sequence). With 3 bases removed from V and 4 bases from J, the gap between germline ends came to 12 bases. This CDR3 region has 14 residues. Here the CDR3 DNA reads TGTGCCAGCAGTTTCTCCCTCGGGACCTATGGCTACACCTTC. Protein: CASSFSLGTYGYTF.

The chain carries TRBV11-2 and TRBJ2-7; D possibly corresponds to TRBD1 (6 bases). This CDR3 is 14 amino acids long. V shed 5 bases and J shed 4 bases, with 15 bases lying between them. Germline CDR1 reads SGHAT; CDR2 reads FQNNGV. The chain's CDR3 is CASSMGHGFYEQYF. The CDR3 region has the DNA TGTGCCAGCAGCATGGGACACGGATTTTACGAGCAGTACTTC.

The V gene is TRBV2, the J gene TRBJ2-7; 9 bases agree with TRBD1. The junction had 11 bases not matched to a gene; V was cut back by 8 bases and J by 3 bases. The CDR3 totals 15 residues. In germline, CDR1 is SNHLY, CDR2 FYNNEI. The CDR3 spells CASGEMDRGNYEQYF. In DNA form, the CDR3 reads TGTGCCAGCGGAGAGATGGACAGGGGCAACTACGAGCAGTACTTC.

The chain joins TRBV7-2 to TRBJ2-7, with no clear D. The germline V and J ends were trimmed by 8 bases and 2 bases, with 7 bases remaining between them. The CDR3 spans 11 residues. Germline CDR1 and CDR2: SGHTA and FQGNSA. CDR3 coding DNA: TGTGCCAGCGGAGATCCCTACGAGCAGTACTTC. Translated, it gives CASGDPYEQYF.

This clone has a single count. The rearrangement uses TRBV2 and TRBJ2-3; D perhaps matches TRBD2 (6 bases). The germline CDR1 and CDR2 sequences are SNHLY and FYNNEI. The ends were cut back, 2 bases at V and 2 bases at J, with 14 bases in the middle. The CDR3 sequence is 16 residues long. CDR3 in DNA: TGTGCCAGCAGTGAACTCCCCGGCGGGGCCACAGATACGCAGTATTTT. Protein sequence: CASSELPGGATDTQYF.

This clone was found a few times. V usage is TRBV18 and J usage is TRBJ1-1, with D unclear. Trimming shortened V by 0 bases and J by 5 bases, and 19 bases separated the two germline ends. The CDR3 spans 17 residues. CDR1 KGHSH and CDR2 LQKENI come from the germline V gene. The chain's CDR3 is CASSPPRLGGSTTEAFF. CDR3 sequence (DNA): TGTGCCAGCTCACCACCCCGCTTGGGAGGCTCAACAACTGAAGCTTTCTTT.

The CDR3 DNA reads as TGTGCCAGCAGCTTAGGTATAGCCCCTGGAGGGTACGAGCAGTACTTC. This sequence encodes CASSLGIAPGGYEQYF. The chain links TRBV13 to TRBJ2-7, with D possibly TRBD2 on 6 matching bases. This CDR3 is built from 16 residues. Trimming took 0 bases from V and 4 from J, leaving 16 bases between them. Germline CDR1 is PRHDT and CDR2 is FYEKMQ (reference sequence).

The chain carries TRBV19 and TRBJ1-1; 12 positions match TRBD1. Per the germline V gene, CDR1 is LNHDA and CDR2 is SQIVND (reference sequence). The CDR3 is 21 amino acids. J gave up 2 bases and V 1 base, and 17 bases lay outside the gene matches. CDR3 region: CASSIAHRRDRGRWVNTEAFF. As DNA, the CDR3 is TGTGCCAGTAGTATAGCCCACCGCCGGGACAGGGGGCGATGGGTAAACACTGAAGCTTTCTTT.

The rearrangement uses TRBV5-1 and TRBJ2-7; no clear D. Per the germline V gene, CDR1 is SGHRS and CDR2 is YFSETQ. The V end lost 2 bases, the J end lost 2 bases, and 11 bases lay between the germline ends. The CDR3 totals 14 residues. The CDR3 here is CASSFKDSTYEQYF. The CDR3 DNA reads TGCGCCAGCAGCTTCAAGGATTCGACCTACGAGCAGTACTTC.

The V call is TRBV28, the J call TRBJ2-2; no clear D. The V end lost 7 bases, the J end lost 2 bases, and 17 bases lay between the germline ends. This CDR3 spans 16 amino acids. CDR1 and CDR2 from the germline V gene are MDHEN and SYDVKM. The CDR3 DNA reads as TGTGCCAGCACCCTCAAGGGCCACTTTAACACCGGGGAGCTGTTTTTT. Residues: CASTLKGHFNTGELFF.

V is TRBV28 and J is TRBJ2-5, with 7 bases matching TRBD1. The germline V gene has CDR1 MDHEN and CDR2 SYDVKM. The CDR3 sequence is 13 residues long. V shed 3 bases and J 4 bases; nucleotides not matched to a gene: 2. CDR3 bases: TGTGCCAGCAGTTTTCCAGGGGGAGAGACCCAGTACTTC. Its protein is CASSFPGGETQYF.

This clone was observed once. This chain uses TRBV5-8 with TRBJ2-3, with D maybe TRBD2 (6 bases). Germline V gene data show CDR1 as SGHTS and CDR2 as YDEGEE. The CDR3 is made up of 14 amino acids. Trimming took 5 bases from V and 6 from J, leaving 16 bases between them. The CDR3 spells CASRRSSGRDTQYF. CDR3 bases: TGTGCCAGCAGACGGTCGTCAGGGAGGGATACGCAGTATTTT.

This clone showed up just a few times. The CDR3 DNA reads TGTGCCAGCAAAACAGGGGGCGGCACAGATACGCAGTATTTT. Translating it yields CASKTGGGTDTQYF. V gene TRBV6-5 combines with J gene TRBJ2-3; 9 nucleotides align to TRBD1. CDR1 MNHEY and CDR2 SVGAGI come from the germline V gene. The CDR3 loop spans 14 amino acids. With 7 bases clipped from V and 1 base from J, the junction kept 3 bases outside the gene matches.

The genes are TRBV28 and TRBJ2-7; the D gene could be TRBD1 or TRBD2 (5 bases each). With 3 bases removed from V and 4 bases from J, the gap between germline ends came to 10 bases. Germline V gives CDR1 MDHEN, CDR2 SYDVKM. The CDR3 contains 13 residues. The CDR3 sequence: CASSFGANYEQYF. The DNA for the CDR3 is TGTGCCAGCAGTTTCGGGGCCAATTACGAGCAGTACTTC.

The chain employs TRBV7-9 and TRBJ1-1; 7 bases align to TRBD1. Germline CDR1 is SEHNR and CDR2 is FQNEAQ (reference sequence). There are 14 residues in the CDR3. The V and J ends lost 2 bases and 0 bases, in that order; junction bases with no gene match: 0. The CDR3 spells CASSLTGVNTEAFF. The CDR3 region has the DNA TGTGCCAGCAGCTTAACAGGGGTGAACACTGAAGCTTTCTTT.

This clone was detected only a few times. This chain joins TRBV7-9 and TRBJ2-7, with TRBD1 matching 7 bases. Germline lookup yields CDR1 SEHNR and CDR2 FQNEAQ (reference sequence). The V and J ends lost 3 bases and 3 bases, in that order; junction bases with no gene match: 2. This CDR3 has 13 amino acids. CDR3 sequence (DNA): TGTGCCAGCAGCTTCAGGGACAGCTACGAGCAGTACTTC. This codes for CASSFRDSYEQYF.

Only a few counts were recorded for this clone. The chain is built from TRBV29-1 and TRBJ1-2; D gene uncertain. This CDR3 has 13 residues. The ends were cut back, 1 base at V and 8 bases at J, with 14 bases in the middle. Germline V gene sequence: CDR1 SQVTM, CDR2 ANQGSEA. The CDR3 sequence: CSVEAPVIRGYTF. The CDR3 DNA sequence: TGCAGCGTTGAAGCCCCGGTCATCAGGGGCTACACCTTC.

This chain uses TRBV5-6 with TRBJ1-1; 8 bases fit TRBD1. Germline lookup yields CDR1 SGHDT and CDR2 YYEEEE. The CDR3 has 13 residues. V dropped 4 bases and J dropped 7; count of bases not matched to a gene: 6. CDR3 sequence reads: CASSKPDRGEAFF. The CDR3 nucleotides read TGTGCCAGCAGCAAACCCGACAGGGGTGAAGCTTTCTTT.

This sequence joins TRBV5-1 and TRBJ1-2; D unclear. The CDR3 extends over 15 amino acids. Germline loops: CDR1 SGHRS, CDR2 YFSETQ. Between the trimmed V and J ends, which lost 0 bases and 0 bases, there was a span of 9 bases. The CDR3 DNA sequence: TGCGCCAGCAGCTTGGGGGCGGAAGCTAACTATGGCTACACCTTC. Its translation is CASSLGAEANYGYTF.

The gene calls are TRBV6-5 and TRBJ1-1; D perhaps matches TRBD1 (5 bases). V lost 0 bases to trimming and J lost 1 base, with 9 bases between them. CDR1 MNHEY and CDR2 SVGAGI come from the germline V gene. The CDR3 length is 15 residues. CDR3 in amino acids: CASSYSRGPNTEAFF. CDR3 DNA: TGTGCCAGCAGTTACTCGAGGGGCCCGAACACTGAAGCTTTCTTT.

This chain links TRBV7-9 with TRBJ2-1; 10 nucleotides align to TRBD2. From germline, CDR1 is SEHNR and CDR2 FQNEAQ (reference sequence). CDR3 length: 16 residues. V lost 5 bases to trimming and J lost 8 bases; unmatched junction nucleotides: 12. The CDR3 region has the DNA TGTGCCAGCAGCCAACTCGAGGTAGCGGGGGGATATGAGCAGTTCTTC. Protein: CASSQLEVAGGYEQFF.